The 8 T cell receptor beta chains below were found in one sample sequenced in a study of response to subunit inactivated influenza vaccine. TCRdb processed the RT-PCR reads anew with MiXCR; each CDR3 protein has one entry. The sample consists of over 450,000 distinct CDR3 sequences, 13% of them appearing once. Source: PBMCs from blood, taken roughly 47 days after vaccination. The origin of the receptors is a man in his forties or fifties who received an inactivated influenza vaccine.

Many counts were recorded for this clonotype. This chain connects TRBV5-1 to TRBJ2-7; perhaps TRBD2 as D (6 bases). The CDR3 is 15 residues long. Trimming took 6 bases from V and 1 from J, leaving 17 bases between them. CDR1 SGHRS and CDR2 YFSETQ come from the germline V gene. CDR3 sequence (DNA): TGCGCCAGCAAGGCTAGCGCTCAAAAATCCTACGAGCAGTACTTC. Encoded protein: CASKASAQKSYEQYF.

J is TRBJ2-4 and V is TRBV11-2; no firm D call. The CDR3 runs to 14 residues. The V end was cut by 2 bases, the J end by 3 bases, with 8 bases between. Germline V gene sequence: CDR1 SGHAT, CDR2 FQNNGV. CDR3 nucleotides: TGTGCCAGCAGCTTATGGGGTGGCAAAAACATTCAGTACTTC. Its protein product is CASSLWGGKNIQYF.

This clonotype occurred a few times. The chain has TRBV20-1 and TRBJ2-5; D unclear. V was pared by 5 bases and J by 5 bases, with 6 bases between. Germline loops: CDR1 DFQATT, CDR2 SNEGSKA (reference sequence). This CDR3 comprises 10 residues. The CDR3 here is CSAAPETQYF. CDR3 nucleotide sequence: TGCAGTGCTGCCCCGGAGACCCAGTACTTC.

This clonotype was counted between two and nine times. This chain links TRBV6-2 or TRBV6-3 with TRBJ2-7, with 9 bases identical to TRBD1. The length of the CDR3 is 14 residues. V shed 5 bases, J shed 2 bases, and the junction held 4 bases outside the gene matches. CDR1 is MNHEY, CDR2 SVGEGT, per germline. The CDR3 region has the DNA TGTGCCAGCAGTGGGACAGGGTTAGCCTACGAGCAGTACTTC. This gives the protein CASSGTGLAYEQYF.

This clonotype was seen more than once but under ten times. The chain has TRBV18 and TRBJ2-1, with D unclear. V was trimmed by 3 bases and J by 0 bases, leaving 12 bases between them. The CDR3 is 16 residues long. Germline loops: CDR1 KGHSH, CDR2 LQKENI. The CDR3 DNA is TGTGCCAGCTCACCGGGAAGAGCCTTCTCCTACAATGAGCAGTTCTTC. It codes for CASSPGRAFSYNEQFF.

This clonotype was seen a handful of times. J is TRBJ2-1 and V is TRBV7-3; tentatively, D is TRBD2 (6 bases). Germline-derived CDR1 and CDR2 are SGHTA and FQGTGA. V lost 1 base to trimming and J lost 3 bases, with 13 bases between them. The CDR3 length is 16 residues. The CDR3 is CASSLISGSGYNEQFF. CDR3 nucleotides: TGTGCCAGCAGCTTAATCTCCGGGAGCGGCTACAATGAGCAGTTCTTC.

The J gene is TRBJ1-5, the V gene TRBV7-9; maybe TRBD1 (5 bases). V was cut by 6 bases and J by 9 bases, with 15 bases left in between. This CDR3 is built from 13 residues. CDR1 is SEHNR and CDR2 is FQNEAQ in the germline V gene (reference sequence). The CDR3 loop is CASRRDGRAPQHF. CDR3 bases: TGTGCCAGCAGGCGGGACGGCCGTGCGCCCCAGCATTTT. The full variable domain, rest sourced from reference TRBV7-9 and TRBJ1-5, is DTGVSQNPRHKITKRGQNVTFRCDPISEHNRLYWYRQTLGQGPEFLTYFQNEAQLEKSRLLSDRFSAERPKGSFSTLEIQRTEQGDSAMYLCASRRDGRAPQHFGDGTRLSIL.

The genes are TRBV29-1 and TRBJ1-4; unclear D gene. Germline V gene lookup returns CDR1 SQVTM and CDR2 ANQGSEA. Trimming removed 0 bases at V and 4 bases at J, with 12 bases between. This CDR3 has 15 residues. This chain's CDR3 is CSVEDDQWVNEKLFF. In nucleotides, the CDR3 is TGCAGCGTTGAAGATGATCAGTGGGTTAATGAAAAACTGTTTTTT.